This TCR beta chain was obtained from a study of T cell responses to AZD1222 COVID-19 vaccine. Study-wide results and caveats: Within unmutated variant regions lay the reported targets of nearly half of spike-specific TCRs. White British ancestry dominated among donors, who included more females, and clonal diversity was possibly underestimated.

Clones were read by immunoSEQ multiplex PCR, and TCRdb kept only the in-frame ones, dropping some. This sample carries roughly 96,000 clones, 88% of them seen once, and the ten largest clones take 12%. For this clone: No antigen is known for it.

The receptor's source is an adult who received the AZD1222 COVID-19 vaccine. Source: peripheral blood, taken 28 days after the second AZD1222 dose.

CDR3 in DNA: TGTGCCAGCAGTTACGGGCAGGGGGGGAACACTGAAGCTTTCTTT. This codes for CASSYGQGGNTEAFF. The chain is built from TRBV6-5 and TRBJ1-1, with 7 positions matching TRBD1. The CDR3 consists of 15 residues. The V segment lost 2 bases and the J segment 1 base; nucleotides outside the gene matches: 4. Per germline, CDR1 MNHEY and CDR2 SVGAGI.